Listed below are T cell receptor beta chains from one sample, sequenced in a study of CD4 T cells in relation to SARS-CoV-2 and coronaviruses. Assay used: immunoSEQ multiplex PCR; TCRdb lists only in-frame clones, some missing. The data show some 29,000 clones, with 75% to 80% seen just once and roughly 20% held by the top ten. For these TCRs, the target antigens are not known. Sequencing was performed on CD4+ T cells from PBMCs, cultured in vitro. The receptor source for this set is a human donor in good health. CDR3s leave out the opening cysteine and the closing phenylalanine or tryptophan.

J: TRBJ2-3; V: TRBV10-3; CDR3: AISESSFWGHTDTQY
J: TRBJ1-2; V: TRBV7-2; CDR3: ASSSEFTGVPNYGYT
J: TRBJ2-7; V: TRBV5-1; CDR3: ASSLDLLYEQY
J: TRBJ1-1; V: TRBV6-2/TRBV6-3; CDR3: ASSYPRPLKPTEAF
J: TRBJ2-7; V: TRBV3-1/TRBV3-2; CDR3: ASSPRGGTYEQY
J: TRBJ2-7; V: TRBV7-9; CDR3: ASSLGTLPSYEQY
J: TRBJ1-1; V: TRBV5-4; CDR3: ASSGSGRTNTEAF
J: TRBJ2-7; V: TRBV19; CDR3: ASSQGRQGIEQY
J: TRBJ1-1; V: TRBV3-1/TRBV3-2; CDR3: ASSPGAAYTEAF
J: TRBJ2-2; V: TRBV6-5; CDR3: ASSRRQTNTGELF
J: TRBJ2-3; V: TRBV5-1; CDR3: ASSRLAGAFTDTQY
J: TRBJ2-7; V: TRBV19; CDR3: ASSRQGALYEQY
J: TRBJ2-7; V: TRBV4-1; CDR3: ASSRGPYGLAEPYEQY
J: TRBJ2-1; V: TRBV2; CDR3: DSAASSYNEQF
J: TRBJ2-5; V: TRBV6-1; CDR3: ASSEMVRSETQY
J: TRBJ1-2; V: TRBV6-6; CDR3: ASTGQAGYGYT
J: TRBJ2-3; V: TRBV7-2; CDR3: ASRPRDGQDTQY
J: TRBJ2-4; V: TRBV7-2; CDR3: ASSIRQGALNIQY
J: TRBJ1-4; V: TRBV20-1; CDR3: SASTGVGEKLF
J: TRBJ2-7; V: TRBV6-5; CDR3: ASNLMRGGFGEQY
J: TRBJ2-2; V: TRBV7-9; CDR3: ASSLALAGGTGELF
J: TRBJ2-5; V: TRBV3-1/TRBV3-2; CDR3: ASSQAAGVWETQY
J: TRBJ2-7; V: TRBV29-1; CDR3: SGGDRVHEQY
J: TRBJ2-1; V: TRBV9; CDR3: ASSVAGGYYNEQF
J: TRBJ2-7; V: TRBV11-1; CDR3: ASSLAPREGEQY
J: TRBJ2-3; V: TRBV3-1/TRBV3-2; CDR3: ASSQGLATDTQY